This T cell receptor beta chain was identified during a study of blood T cell repertoires in COVID-19. The table came from immunoSEQ multiplex PCR; TCRdb's copy has only in-frame clones and leaves some out. The sample includes some 200,000 clones, around nine tenths of them seen just once. The ends were cut back, 2 bases at V and 1 base at J, with 5 bases in the middle. The CDR3 is made up of 14 amino acids. In germline, CDR1 is SGHTA, CDR2 FQGNSA. The receptor was isolated from a woman under 30 who had recovered from COVID-19. The genes are TRBV7-2 and TRBJ2-2; unclear D gene. Source material: peripheral blood. The CDR3 sequence: CASSLFGNTGELFF. DNA of the CDR3: TGTGCCAGCAGCTTATTCGGGAACACCGGGGAGCTGTTTTTT.